The 29 T cell receptor beta chains presented below share a single source sample, sequenced in a study of long-term antiretroviral therapy in people with HIV. It was version v3.0 of the immunoSEQ assay that was run at survey level. Sequenced by immunoSEQ multiplex PCR; TCRdb stores in-frame clones only, minus some. The repertoire has 30,000 to 40,000 clones, roughly 88% of them found once; the top ten carry roughly a tenth. The source was unsorted PBMCs, collected 2.2 years after starting antiretroviral therapy. The receptor source for this set is a man between 18 and 35 years old with HIV.

The J gene is TRBJ1-5, the V gene TRBV19; D is ambiguous. Per the germline V gene, CDR1 is LNHDA and CDR2 is SQIVND (reference sequence). V was pared by 5 bases and J by 3 bases, with 8 bases between. CDR3 length: 13 amino acids. CDR3 amino acids: CASSSQVNQPQHF. The CDR3 DNA is TGTGCCAGTAGTTCCCAGGTCAATCAGCCCCAGCATTTT.

The V and J genes are TRBV7-6 and TRBJ2-7, with D possibly matching TRBD2 (7 bases). V was pared by 4 bases and J by 6 bases, with 13 bases between. In germline, CDR1 is SGHVS, CDR2 FNYEAQ. The CDR3 covers 13 residues. CDR3 amino acids: CASSYNREGEQYF. The CDR3 DNA is TGTGCCAGCAGCTATAACAGGGAGGGCGAGCAGTACTTC.

This sequence joins TRBV27 and TRBJ1-1; 10 bases fit TRBD1. There are 17 residues in the CDR3. The ends lost 2 bases at V and 1 base at J; junction bases unmatched: 7. Germline values: CDR1 MNHEY, CDR2 SMNVEV (reference sequence). CDR3 amino acids: CASSLRGTGAENTEAFF. The DNA of the CDR3 is TGTGCCAGCAGTTTAAGAGGGACAGGGGCCGAGAACACTGAAGCTTTCTTT.

This clone was seen once. The chain links TRBV19 to TRBJ1-4, with 9 nucleotides matching TRBD1. Trimming removed 5 bases from V and 9 bases from J; junction bases left unmatched: 7. The germline V gene encodes CDR1 LNHDA and CDR2 SQIVND (reference sequence). The CDR3 spans 14 residues. This chain's CDR3 is CASSAGTGLQKLFF. The CDR3 nucleotides are TGTGCCAGTAGTGCCGGGACAGGGCTTCAAAAACTGTTTTTT.

V gene TRBV2 combines with J gene TRBJ2-7, with D perhaps matching TRBD1 (6 bases). Germline V CDR1 and CDR2: SNHLY, FYNNEI. This CDR3 spans 15 amino acids. V lost 6 bases to trimming and J lost 2 bases, with 17 bases between them. The CDR3 here is CASRVEPTGTYEQYF. CDR3 DNA: TGTGCCAGCAGGGTTGAACCGACAGGCACCTACGAGCAGTACTTC.

The V and J genes are TRBV6-5 and TRBJ1-5; 8 bases agree with TRBD1. The junction had 4 bases not matched to a gene; V was cut back by 6 bases and J by 3 bases. CDR3 length: 14 residues. CDR1 and CDR2 from the germline V gene are MNHEY and SVGAGI. Here the CDR3 DNA reads TGTGCCAGCAGCTTGACAGGGGTCAATCAGCCCCAGCATTTT. Amino acid sequence: CASSLTGVNQPQHF.

This chain connects TRBV28 to TRBJ2-2; the D is unclear. Trimming shortened V by 1 base and J by 6 bases, and 6 bases separated the two germline ends. Germline V gene data show CDR1 as MDHEN and CDR2 as SYDVKM. This CDR3 has 13 amino acids. In DNA, the CDR3 is TGTGCCAGCAGTTTATCGTATGCCGGGGAGCTGTTTTTT. It translates to CASSLSYAGELFF.

The chain couples TRBV6-5 to TRBJ1-1, with a weak D call TRBD1 (5 bases). Germline V gives CDR1 MNHEY, CDR2 SVGAGI. This CDR3 is built from 14 residues. Trimming took off 0 bases at V and 7 bases at J, with 12 bases between the two ends. Here the CDR3 DNA reads TGTGCCAGCAGTTACTCCCAGGGCGCGGGTGAAGCTTTCTTT. Amino acids: CASSYSQGAGEAFF.

The V gene is TRBV21-1, the J gene TRBJ2-2. TRBV21-1 is noted as a pseudogene. The CDR3 sequence is 13 residues long. The CDR3 DNA reads as TGTGCCAGCAGTGCAGGGAGCGCCGGGGAGCTGTTTTTT. It is translated as CASSAGSAGELFF.

The chain uses TRBV2 and TRBJ2-3, with TRBD1 matching 7 bases. CDR3 length equals 18 residues. Trimming removed 5 bases from V and 7 bases from J; junction bases left unmatched: 21. Germline V lookup: CDR1 SNHLY, CDR2 FYNNEI. CDR3 amino acids: CASSLQGIGRGLQNTQYF. The CDR3 bases are TGTGCCAGCAGTCTACAGGGGATTGGACGCGGTCTTCAAAATACGCAGTATTTT.

The V gene is TRBV6-6, the J gene TRBJ1-5; tentatively, D is TRBD1 (5 bases). V was cut by 6 bases and J by 1 base, with 13 bases left in between. Germline V gives CDR1 MNHNY, CDR2 SVGAGI (reference sequence). The CDR3 is made up of 15 amino acids. CDR3 coding DNA: TGTGCCAGCAGCCAGGGAGTGGGGAGCAATCAGCCCCAGCATTTT. Its protein product is CASSQGVGSNQPQHF.

This chain uses TRBV2 with TRBJ1-1; D is ambiguous. There are 13 residues in the CDR3. V was clipped by 5 bases and J by 1 base, with 8 bases between them. Germline values: CDR1 SNHLY, CDR2 FYNNEI. The CDR3 coding sequence is TGTGCCAGCAGTATGTCTTGGAACACTGAAGCTTTCTTT. Protein product: CASSMSWNTEAFF.

The chain links TRBV27 to TRBJ2-7, with D hard to call. The CDR3 has 14 residues. Germline lookup yields CDR1 MNHEY and CDR2 SMNVEV (reference sequence). Trimming stripped 4 bases from V and 0 bases from J, with 10 bases between. The CDR3 DNA reads as TGTGCCAGCAGTTGGGCTTCAAGCTCCTACGAGCAGTACTTC. This sequence encodes CASSWASSSYEQYF.

The CDR3 region is CASSFREQETQYF. The CDR3 DNA sequence: TGTGCCAGCAGCTTCAGGGAACAAGAGACCCAGTACTTC. J is TRBJ2-5 and V is TRBV7-3; D might be TRBD1 (5 bases). Deletions cut 3 bases from V and 2 bases from J, with 7 bases between. Germline-derived CDR1 and CDR2 are SGHTA and FQGTGA. CDR3 size: 13 residues.

This clone was seen a handful of times. The chain carries TRBV5-1 and TRBJ1-1, with D unclear. This CDR3 has 13 residues. The ends were cut back, 3 bases at V and 5 bases at J, with 11 bases in the middle. Germline loops: CDR1 SGHRS, CDR2 YFSETQ. The CDR3 DNA reads as TGCGCCAGCAGCTGGGGAAGTATGACTGAAGCTTTCTTT. It is translated as CASSWGSMTEAFF.

The genes are TRBV27 and TRBJ1-1; 8 bases agree with TRBD1. The CDR3 contains 15 residues. V lost 5 bases and J lost 1; bases outside the gene matches: 6. CDR1 MNHEY and CDR2 SMNVEV come from the germline V gene (reference sequence). CDR3 in DNA: TGTGCCAGCAGTCCTTGGACAGGGAGGAACACTGAAGCTTTCTTT. This gives the protein CASSPWTGRNTEAFF.

The chain links TRBV7-9 to TRBJ2-3; D might be TRBD1 (5 bases). Trimming cost V 3 bases and J 5 bases, with 9 bases left between them. The germline V gene encodes CDR1 SEHNR and CDR2 FQNEAQ (reference sequence). This CDR3 has 13 residues. Here the CDR3 DNA reads TGTGCCAGCAGCTTCTCCGACAGAGATACGCAGTATTTT. Encoded protein: CASSFSDRDTQYF.

The chain joins TRBV6-5 to TRBJ1-1; D perhaps matches TRBD1 (5 bases). The CDR3 is 15 amino acids. The germline V gene encodes CDR1 MNHEY and CDR2 SVGAGI. V gave up 2 bases and J gave up 5 bases, with 15 bases separating them. CDR3 nucleotides: TGTGCCAGCAGTTACACCAGGGTCTTGAGGACTGAAGCTTTCTTT. Its protein is CASSYTRVLRTEAFF.

Only one count was recorded for this clone. The J gene is TRBJ2-1, the V gene TRBV9, with 9 nucleotides matching TRBD2. The CDR3 extends over 15 amino acids. Trimming removed 4 bases from V and 7 bases from J; junction bases left unmatched: 9. Germline V gene sequence: CDR1 SGDLS, CDR2 YYNGEE. In DNA form, the CDR3 reads TGTGCCAGCAGCCCCCGACTAGCGGTGGGGAATGAGCAGTTCTTC. Protein product: CASSPRLAVGNEQFF.

The rearrangement links TRBV28 to TRBJ2-7; no clear D gene. From germline, CDR1 is MDHEN and CDR2 SYDVKM. There are 13 residues in the CDR3. V was cut by 4 bases and J by 4 bases, with 11 bases left in between. CDR3 sequence (DNA): TGTGCCAGCAGTTCCGGGTTGATGTACGAGCAGTACTTC. Translating gives CASSSGLMYEQYF. The full variable domain, rest sourced from reference TRBV28 and TRBJ2-7, is DVKVTQSSRYLVKRTGEKVFLECVQDMDHENMFWYRQDPGLGLRLIYFSYDVKMKEKGDIPEGYSVSREKKERFSLILESASTNQTSMYLCASSSGLMYEQYFGPGTRLTVT.

The V and J genes are TRBV18 and TRBJ1-2, with 8 bases lining up with TRBD1. Germline V gives CDR1 KGHSH, CDR2 LQKENI. CDR3 length equals 14 residues. Trimming took 3 bases from V and 6 from J; bases not matched to a gene: 6. CDR3 residues: CASSPGQGGNGYTF. The CDR3 DNA follows: TGTGCCAGCTCACCCGGACAGGGAGGTAATGGCTACACCTTC.

The rearrangement links TRBV4-1 to TRBJ1-4; 7 positions agree with TRBD1. V dropped 5 bases and J dropped 6; count of bases not matched to a gene: 9. The CDR3 spans 15 residues. CDR1 and CDR2 from the germline V gene are MGHRA and YSYEKL. CDR3 loop: CASSFYGTVHEKLFF. The CDR3 nucleotides read TGCGCCAGCAGCTTTTACGGGACAGTGCATGAAAAACTGTTTTTT.

The V and J genes are TRBV11-2 and TRBJ1-2, with TRBD1 matching 9 bases. Per germline, CDR1 SGHAT and CDR2 FQNNGV. Unmatched junction bases numbered 12, after V lost 4 bases and J lost 6 bases. This CDR3 has 16 residues. DNA for the CDR3: TGTGCCAGCAGCTCGAACCCGGGACAGGGTTACGATGGCTACACCTTC. It is translated as CASSSNPGQGYDGYTF.

The chain is built from TRBV6-5 and TRBJ2-1, with unresolved D. Germline V gene lookup returns CDR1 MNHEY and CDR2 SVGAGI. The V end lost 2 bases, the J end lost 3 bases, and 8 bases lay between the germline ends. The CDR3 sequence is 14 residues long. The CDR3: CASSYGGVYNEQFF. The CDR3, as DNA: TGTGCCAGCAGTTACGGCGGCGTCTACAATGAGCAGTTCTTC.

The chain uses TRBV27 and TRBJ2-3; 12 nucleotides align to TRBD2. The trim removed 6 bases at V and 0 bases at J, leaving 4 bases unmatched. This CDR3 is built from 16 residues. Germline V gene data show CDR1 as MNHEY and CDR2 as SMNVEV (reference sequence). CDR3 region: CASRPTSGGSTDTQYF. The DNA of the CDR3 is TGTGCCAGCAGACCGACTAGCGGGGGCAGCACAGATACGCAGTATTTT.

V usage is TRBV4-2 and J usage is TRBJ2-7; 8 bases match TRBD2. With 0 bases clipped from V and 3 bases from J, the junction kept 13 bases outside the gene matches. CDR3 size: 18 residues. Germline assignment: CDR1 LGHNA and CDR2 YNFKEQ. Here the CDR3 reads CASSQDTSGHIRDYEQYF. CDR3 sequence (DNA): TGTGCCAGCAGCCAAGATACTAGCGGCCATATTAGGGACTACGAGCAGTACTTC.

V is TRBV4-3 and J is TRBJ1-3, with D perhaps TRBD1 (5 bases). Germline V gene sequence: CDR1 LGHNA, CDR2 YSLEER. The CDR3 extends over 15 amino acids. V was cut by 2 bases and J by 0 bases, with 8 bases left in between. The CDR3 DNA sequence: TGCGCCAGCAGCCAATCCCAGGGCTCTGGAAACACCATATATTTT. Protein product: CASSQSQGSGNTIYF.

DNA for the CDR3: TGTGCCAGCTCACCAGCTTCCTCTGGGGCCAACGTCCTGACTTTC. It encodes CASSPASSGANVLTF. The V gene is TRBV18, the J gene TRBJ2-6; D is undetermined. CDR1 is KGHSH and CDR2 is LQKENI in the germline V gene. The CDR3 has 15 amino acids. The V end was cut by 2 bases, the J end by 0 bases, with 5 bases between. Supplemented by reference TRBV18 and TRBJ2-6, the full variable domain reads NAGVMQNPRHLVRRRGQEARLRCSPMKGHSHVYWYRQLPEEGLKFMVYLQKENIIDESGMPKERFSAEFPKEGPSILRIQQVVRGDSAAYFCASSPASSGANVLTFGAGSRLTVL.

This rearrangement joins TRBV7-2 to TRBJ2-7; D is possibly TRBD2 (6 bases). Germline CDR1 and CDR2: SGHTA and FQGNSA. The CDR3 is made up of 15 amino acids. V was cut by 5 bases and J by 1 base, with 15 bases left in between. The CDR3 is CASSRDFSFSYEQYF. CDR3 DNA sequence: TGTGCCAGCAGCCGGGACTTCTCCTTTTCCTACGAGCAGTACTTC.